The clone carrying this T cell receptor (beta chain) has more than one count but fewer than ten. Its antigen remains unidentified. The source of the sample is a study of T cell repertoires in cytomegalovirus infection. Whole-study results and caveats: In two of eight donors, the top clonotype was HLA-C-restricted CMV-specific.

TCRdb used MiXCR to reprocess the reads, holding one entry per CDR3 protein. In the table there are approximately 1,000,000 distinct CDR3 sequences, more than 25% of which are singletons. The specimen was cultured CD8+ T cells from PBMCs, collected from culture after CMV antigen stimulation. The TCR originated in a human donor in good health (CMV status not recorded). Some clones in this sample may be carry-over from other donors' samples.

The CDR3 spells CASSPTGGTEQYF. CDR3 nucleotide sequence: TGTGCCAGCAGCCCGACAGGGGGCACCGAGCAGTACTTC. J is TRBJ2-7 and V is TRBV7-9; 10 bases fit TRBD1. Trimming cost V 5 bases and J 6 bases; bases outside gene matches: 4. CDR1 and CDR2 (germline): SEHNR, FQNEAQ (reference sequence). The CDR3 runs to 13 residues.